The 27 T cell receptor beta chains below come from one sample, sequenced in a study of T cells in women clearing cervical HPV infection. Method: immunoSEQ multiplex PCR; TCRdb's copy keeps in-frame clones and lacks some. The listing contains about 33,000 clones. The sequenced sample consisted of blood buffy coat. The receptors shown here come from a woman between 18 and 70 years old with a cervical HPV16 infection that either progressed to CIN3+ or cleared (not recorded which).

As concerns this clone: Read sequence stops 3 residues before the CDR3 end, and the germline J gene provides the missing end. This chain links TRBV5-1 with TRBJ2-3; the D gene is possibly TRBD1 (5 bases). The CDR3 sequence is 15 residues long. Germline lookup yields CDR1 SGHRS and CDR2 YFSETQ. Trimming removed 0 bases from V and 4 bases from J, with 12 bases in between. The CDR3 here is CASSLEGMRADTQYF. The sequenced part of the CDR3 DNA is TGCGCCAGCAGCTTGGAGGGGATGCGCGCAGATACG.

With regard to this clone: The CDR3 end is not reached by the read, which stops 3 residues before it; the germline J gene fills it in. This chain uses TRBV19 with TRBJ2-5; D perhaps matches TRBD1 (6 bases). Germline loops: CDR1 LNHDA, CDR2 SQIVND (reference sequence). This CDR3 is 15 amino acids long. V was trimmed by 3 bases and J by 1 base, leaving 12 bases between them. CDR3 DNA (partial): TGTGCCAGTAGTATTAATGGGGGCTCCCAAGAGACC. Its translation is CASSINGGSQET. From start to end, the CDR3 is CASSINGGSQETQYF. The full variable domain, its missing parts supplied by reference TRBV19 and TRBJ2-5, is DGGITQSPKYLFRKEGQNVTLSCEQNLNHDAMYWYRQDPGQGLRLIYYSQIVNDFQKGDIAEGYSVSREKKESFPLTVTSAQKNPTAFYLCASSINGGSQETQYFGPGTRLLVL.

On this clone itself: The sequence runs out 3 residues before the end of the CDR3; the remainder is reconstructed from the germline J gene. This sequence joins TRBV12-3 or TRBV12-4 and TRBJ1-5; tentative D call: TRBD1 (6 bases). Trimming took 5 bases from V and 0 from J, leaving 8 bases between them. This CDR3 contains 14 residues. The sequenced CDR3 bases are TGTGCCAGCAGTACAGGGTATAGCAATCAGCCC. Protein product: CASSTGYSNQP. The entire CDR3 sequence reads CASSTGYSNQPQHF.

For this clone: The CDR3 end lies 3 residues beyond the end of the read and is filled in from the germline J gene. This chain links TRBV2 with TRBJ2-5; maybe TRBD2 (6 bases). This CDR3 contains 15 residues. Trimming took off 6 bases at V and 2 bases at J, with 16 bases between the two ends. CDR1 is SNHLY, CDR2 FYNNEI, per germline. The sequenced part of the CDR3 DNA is TGTGCCAGCAGCTTGGGTGGGGACTTACAAGAGACC. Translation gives CASSLGGDLQET. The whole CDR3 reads CASSLGGDLQETQYF.

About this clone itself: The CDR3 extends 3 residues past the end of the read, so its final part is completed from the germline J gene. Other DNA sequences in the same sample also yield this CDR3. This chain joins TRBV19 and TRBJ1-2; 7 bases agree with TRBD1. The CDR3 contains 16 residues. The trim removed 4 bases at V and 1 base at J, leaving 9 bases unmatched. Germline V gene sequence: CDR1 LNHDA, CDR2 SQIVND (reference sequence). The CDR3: CASSTTTGVVNYGYTF. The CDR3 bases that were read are TGTGCCAGTAGTACCACAACAGGGGTGGTTAACTATGGC. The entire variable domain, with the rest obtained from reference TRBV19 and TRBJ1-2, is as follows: DGGITQSPKYLFRKEGQNVTLSCEQNLNHDAMYWYRQDPGQGLRLIYYSQIVNDFQKGDIAEGYSVSREKKESFPLTVTSAQKNPTAFYLCASSTTTGVVNYGYTFGSGTRLTVV.

This chain's CDR3 is CASSTGQAGTLFF. The DNA read from the CDR3 is TGTGCCAGCAGCACCGGACAGGCCGGGACG. The genes are TRBV7-2 and TRBJ2-2, with TRBD1 matching over 7 bases. From the germline J gene comes the end of the CDR3, since the read stops 3 residues before it. The CDR3 length is 13 residues. Germline CDR1 is SGHTA and CDR2 is FQGNSA.

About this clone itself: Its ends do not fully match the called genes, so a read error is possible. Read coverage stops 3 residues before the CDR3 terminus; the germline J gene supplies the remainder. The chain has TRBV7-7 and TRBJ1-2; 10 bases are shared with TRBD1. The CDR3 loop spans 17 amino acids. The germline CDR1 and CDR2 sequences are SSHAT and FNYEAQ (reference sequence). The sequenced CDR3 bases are TGTGCTAGCAGCCCGCTCTCCCCGGGACAGGGGTTCGAAGGC. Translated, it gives CASSPLSPGQGFEG. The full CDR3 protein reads CASSPLSPGQGFEGYTF.

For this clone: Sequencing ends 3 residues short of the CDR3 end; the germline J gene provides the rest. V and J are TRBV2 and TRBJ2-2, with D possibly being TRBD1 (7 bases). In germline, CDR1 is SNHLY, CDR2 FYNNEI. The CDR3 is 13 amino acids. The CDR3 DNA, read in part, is TGTGCCAGGGGAGGACAGGAGAATGAAAAG. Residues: CARGGQENEK. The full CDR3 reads CARGGQENEKLFF.

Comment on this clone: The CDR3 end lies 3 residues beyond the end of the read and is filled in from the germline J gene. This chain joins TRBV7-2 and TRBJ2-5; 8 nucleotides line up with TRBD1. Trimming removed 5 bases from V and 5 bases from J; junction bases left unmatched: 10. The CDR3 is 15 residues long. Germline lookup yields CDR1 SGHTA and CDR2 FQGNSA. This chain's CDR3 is CASSLGQGGWETQYF. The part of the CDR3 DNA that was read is TGTGCCAGCAGCCTCGGACAGGGCGGGTGGGAGACC.

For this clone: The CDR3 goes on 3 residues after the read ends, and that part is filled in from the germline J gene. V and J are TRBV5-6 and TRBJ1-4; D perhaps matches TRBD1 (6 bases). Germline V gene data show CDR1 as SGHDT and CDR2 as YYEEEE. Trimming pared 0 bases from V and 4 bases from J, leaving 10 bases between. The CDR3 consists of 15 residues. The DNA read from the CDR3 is TGTGCCAGCAGCTTGGAGGGGGAGGTTAATGAAAAA. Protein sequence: CASSLEGEVNEK. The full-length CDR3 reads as CASSLEGEVNEKLFF.

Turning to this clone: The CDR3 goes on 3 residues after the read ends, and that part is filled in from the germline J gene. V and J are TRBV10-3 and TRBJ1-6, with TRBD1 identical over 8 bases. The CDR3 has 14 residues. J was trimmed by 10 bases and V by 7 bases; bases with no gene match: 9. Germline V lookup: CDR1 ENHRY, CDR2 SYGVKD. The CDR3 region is CAIMGDRLLSPLHF. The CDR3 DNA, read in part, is TGTGCCATCATGGGGGACAGGCTTTTGTCACCC.

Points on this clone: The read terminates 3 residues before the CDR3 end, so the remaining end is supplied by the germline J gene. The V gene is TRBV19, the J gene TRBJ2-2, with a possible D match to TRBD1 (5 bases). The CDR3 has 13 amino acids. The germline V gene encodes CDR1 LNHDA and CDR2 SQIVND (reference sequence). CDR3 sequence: CASKRGDNSPLFF. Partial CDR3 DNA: TGTGCCAGTAAAAGGGGTGATAATTCACCG. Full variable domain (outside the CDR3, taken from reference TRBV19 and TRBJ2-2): DGGITQSPKYLFRKEGQNVTLSCEQNLNHDAMYWYRQDPGQGLRLIYYSQIVNDFQKGDIAEGYSVSREKKESFPLTVTSAQKNPTAFYLCASKRGDNSPLFFGEGSRLTVL.

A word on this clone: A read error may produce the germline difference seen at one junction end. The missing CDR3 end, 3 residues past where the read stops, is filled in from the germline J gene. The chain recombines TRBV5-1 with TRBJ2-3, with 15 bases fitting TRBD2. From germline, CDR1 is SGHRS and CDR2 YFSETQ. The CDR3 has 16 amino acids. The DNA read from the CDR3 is TGCGCCAGCAGCGCTGGGACTAGCGGGGGGTCAGAGACG. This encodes CASSAGTSGGSET. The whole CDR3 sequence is CASSAGTSGGSETQYF.

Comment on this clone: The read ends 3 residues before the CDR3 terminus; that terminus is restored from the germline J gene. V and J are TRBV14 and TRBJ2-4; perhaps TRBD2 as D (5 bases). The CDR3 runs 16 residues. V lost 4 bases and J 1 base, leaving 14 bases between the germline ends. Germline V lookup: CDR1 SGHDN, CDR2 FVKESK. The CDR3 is CASSPTLGVAKNIQYF. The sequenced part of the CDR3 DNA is TGTGCCAGCAGCCCAACACTAGGCGTTGCCAAAAACATT.

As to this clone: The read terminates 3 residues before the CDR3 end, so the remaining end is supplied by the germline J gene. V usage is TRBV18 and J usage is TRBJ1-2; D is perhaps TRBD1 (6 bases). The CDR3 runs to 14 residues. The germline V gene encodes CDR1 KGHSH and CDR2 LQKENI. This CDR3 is CASSPRSGEGDYTF. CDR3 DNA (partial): TGTGCCAGCTCACCAAGGAGCGGTGAGGGGGAC.

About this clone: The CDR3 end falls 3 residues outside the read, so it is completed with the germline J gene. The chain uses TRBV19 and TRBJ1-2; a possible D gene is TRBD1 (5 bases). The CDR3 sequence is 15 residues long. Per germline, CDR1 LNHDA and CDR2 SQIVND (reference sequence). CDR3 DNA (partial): TGTGCCAGTAGTGTAGGGCGGGGGTCCGGAGGTACC. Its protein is CASSVGRGSGGT. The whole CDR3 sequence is CASSVGRGSGGTYTF.

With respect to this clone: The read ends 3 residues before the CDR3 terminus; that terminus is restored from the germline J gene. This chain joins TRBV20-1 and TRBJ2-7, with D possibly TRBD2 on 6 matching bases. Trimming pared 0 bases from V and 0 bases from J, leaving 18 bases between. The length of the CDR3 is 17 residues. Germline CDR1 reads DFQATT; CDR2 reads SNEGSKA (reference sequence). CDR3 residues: CSARDPMDAGISYEQYF. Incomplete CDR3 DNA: TGCAGTGCTAGAGACCCCATGGATGCGGGGATCTCCTACGAG.

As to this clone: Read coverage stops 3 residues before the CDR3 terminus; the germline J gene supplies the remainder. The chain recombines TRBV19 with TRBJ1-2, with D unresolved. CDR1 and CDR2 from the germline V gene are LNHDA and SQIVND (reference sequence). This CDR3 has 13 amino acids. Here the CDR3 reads CASKDVGLSDYTF. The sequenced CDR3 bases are TGTGCCAGTAAGGATGTCGGACTCTCCGAC. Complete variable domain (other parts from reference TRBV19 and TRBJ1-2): DGGITQSPKYLFRKEGQNVTLSCEQNLNHDAMYWYRQDPGQGLRLIYYSQIVNDFQKGDIAEGYSVSREKKESFPLTVTSAQKNPTAFYLCASKDVGLSDYTFGSGTRLTVV.

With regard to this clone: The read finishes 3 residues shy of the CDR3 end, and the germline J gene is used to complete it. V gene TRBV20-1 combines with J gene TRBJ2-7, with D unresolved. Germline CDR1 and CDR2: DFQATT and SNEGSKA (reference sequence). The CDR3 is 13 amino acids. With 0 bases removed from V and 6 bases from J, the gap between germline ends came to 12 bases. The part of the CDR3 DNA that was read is TGCAGTGCTAGAGATTCTTCGGTCTTCGAG. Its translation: CSARDSSVFE. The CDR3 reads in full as CSARDSSVFEQYF.

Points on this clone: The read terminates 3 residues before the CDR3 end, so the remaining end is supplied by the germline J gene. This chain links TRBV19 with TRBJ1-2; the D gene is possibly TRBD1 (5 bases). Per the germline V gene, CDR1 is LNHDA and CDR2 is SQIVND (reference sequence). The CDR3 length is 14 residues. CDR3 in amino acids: CASSISGEAYDYTF. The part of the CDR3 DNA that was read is TGTGCCAGTAGTATATCGGGGGAGGCCTACGAC.

The CDR3 loop reads CAISGASGGQETQYF. Incomplete CDR3 DNA: TGTGCCATCTCGGGGGCTAGCGGGGGTCAAGAGACC. The chain carries TRBV10-3 and TRBJ2-5; the match to TRBD2 covers 10 bases. The CDR3 goes on 3 residues after the read ends, and that part is filled in from the germline J gene. Germline-derived CDR1 and CDR2 are ENHRY and SYGVKD. Trimming took 8 bases from V and 2 from J; bases not matched to a gene: 8. The CDR3 spans 15 residues.

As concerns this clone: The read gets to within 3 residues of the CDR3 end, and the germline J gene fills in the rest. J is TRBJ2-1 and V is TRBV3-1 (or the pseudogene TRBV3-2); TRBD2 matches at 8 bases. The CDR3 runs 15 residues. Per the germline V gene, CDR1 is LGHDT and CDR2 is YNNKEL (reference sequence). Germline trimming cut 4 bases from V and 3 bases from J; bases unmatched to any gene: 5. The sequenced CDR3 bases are TGTGCCAGCAGCCGTCCGGGGGGGCTCTACAATGAG. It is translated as CASSRPGGLYNE. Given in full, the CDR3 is CASSRPGGLYNEQFF.

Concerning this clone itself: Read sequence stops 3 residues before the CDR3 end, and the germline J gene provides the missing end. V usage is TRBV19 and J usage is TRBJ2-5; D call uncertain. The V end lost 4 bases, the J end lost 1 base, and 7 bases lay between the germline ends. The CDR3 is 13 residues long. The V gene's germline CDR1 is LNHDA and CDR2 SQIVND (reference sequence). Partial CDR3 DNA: TGTGCCAGTAGTACGACAATCCAAGAGACC. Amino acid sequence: CASSTTIQET. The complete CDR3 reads CASSTTIQETQYF.

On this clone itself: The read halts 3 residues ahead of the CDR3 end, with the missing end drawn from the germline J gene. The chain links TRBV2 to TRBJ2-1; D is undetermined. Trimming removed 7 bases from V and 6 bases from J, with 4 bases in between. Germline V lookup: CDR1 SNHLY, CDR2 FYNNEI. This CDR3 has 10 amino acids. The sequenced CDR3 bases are TGTGCCAGCAAGGTCAATGAG. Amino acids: CASKVNE. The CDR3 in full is CASKVNEQFF.

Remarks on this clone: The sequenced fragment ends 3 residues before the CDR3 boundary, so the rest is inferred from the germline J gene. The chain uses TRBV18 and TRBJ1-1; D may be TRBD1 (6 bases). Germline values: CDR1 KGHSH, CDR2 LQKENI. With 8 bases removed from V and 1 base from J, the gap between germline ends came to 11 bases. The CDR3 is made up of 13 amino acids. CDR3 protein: CASEQGTNTEAFF. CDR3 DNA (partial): TGTGCCAGCGAACAGGGTACGAACACTGAA.

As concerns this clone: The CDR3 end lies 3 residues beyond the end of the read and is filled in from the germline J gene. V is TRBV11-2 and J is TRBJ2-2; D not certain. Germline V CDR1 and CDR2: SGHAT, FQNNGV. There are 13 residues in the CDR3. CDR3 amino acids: CASSLGPFEKLFF. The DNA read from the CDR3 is TGTGCCAGCAGCTTAGGGCCCTTTGAAAAG. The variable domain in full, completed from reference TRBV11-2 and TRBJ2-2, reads EAGVAQSPRYKIIEKRQSVAFWCNPISGHATLYWYQQILGQGPKLLIQFQNNGVVDDSQLPKDRFSAERLKGVDSTLKIQPAKLEDSAVYLCASSLGPFEKLFFGEGSRLTVL.

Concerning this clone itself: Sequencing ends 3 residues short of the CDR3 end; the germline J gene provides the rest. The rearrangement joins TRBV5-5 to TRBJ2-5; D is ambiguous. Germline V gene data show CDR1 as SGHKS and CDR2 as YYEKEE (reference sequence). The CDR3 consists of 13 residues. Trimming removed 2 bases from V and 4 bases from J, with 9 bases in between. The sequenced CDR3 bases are TGTGCCAGCAGCTTACACGGCGGAGAGACC. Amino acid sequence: CASSLHGGET. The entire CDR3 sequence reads CASSLHGGETQYF.